This TCR beta chain derives from a study of CD4+ T cells in melanoma. Overall study results and limits: CD8+ T cell, macrophage and B cell function reportedly correlated with neoantigen-specific CD4+ T cells. Neoantigen-specific CD4+ T cells in melanoma reportedly had diverse differentiation states.

Germline V gene lookup returns CDR1 SQVTM and CDR2 ANQGSEA. CDR3 length equals 13 residues. The V gene lost 4 bases and the J gene lost 4 bases, with 8 bases spanning the gap. Sequencing used immunoSEQ multiplex PCR; TCRdb keeps in-frame clones, though not all of them. The table records about 55,000 clones, over 60% of them present only once. This clone was found once. The antigen remains undetermined. This TCR was sampled from a human donor with melanoma. The chain couples TRBV29-1 to TRBJ2-6; weak D call: TRBD1 (5 bases). What was sequenced was tumor tissue. The CDR3 DNA reads TGCAGCGTTGCCACAGGAGGGGCCAACGTCCTGACTTTC. This codes for CSVATGGANVLTF.